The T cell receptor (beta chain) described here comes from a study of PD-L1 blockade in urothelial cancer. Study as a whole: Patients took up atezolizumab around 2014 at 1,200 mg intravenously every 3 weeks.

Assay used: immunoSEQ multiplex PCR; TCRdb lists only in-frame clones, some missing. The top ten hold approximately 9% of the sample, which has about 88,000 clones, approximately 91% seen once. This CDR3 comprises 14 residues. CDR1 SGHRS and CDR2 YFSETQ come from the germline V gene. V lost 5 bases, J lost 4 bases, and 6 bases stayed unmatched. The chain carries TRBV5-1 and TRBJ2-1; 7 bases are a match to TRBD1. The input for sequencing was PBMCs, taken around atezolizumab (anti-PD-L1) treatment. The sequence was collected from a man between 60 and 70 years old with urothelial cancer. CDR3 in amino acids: CASSWAQGYNEQFF. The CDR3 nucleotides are TGCGCCAGCAGTTGGGCACAGGGGTACAATGAGCAGTTCTTC. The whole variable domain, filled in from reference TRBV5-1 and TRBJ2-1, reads KAGVTQTPRYLIKTRGQQVTLSCSPISGHRSVSWYQQTPGQGLQFLFEYFSETQRNKGNFPGRFSGRQFSNSRSEMNVSTLELGDSALYLCASSWAQGYNEQFFGPGTRLTVL.